These 7 T cell receptor beta chains share one sample of origin, sequenced in a study of yellow fever vaccine responses in identical twins. TCRdb ran MiXCR on the RT-PCR reads and lists one entry per CDR3 protein. The table shows tens of thousands of distinct CDR3 sequences, with more than 60% occurring only once. The sequenced sample was T cells from blood (PBMCs), unsorted or a sorted subset (not recorded which), obtained before or after yellow fever vaccination (not recorded which). Every receptor here comes from a woman aged 18-29 years who received the yellow fever vaccine.

This clonotype was observed a handful of times. The chain employs TRBV15 and TRBJ2-3; D may be TRBD2 (6 bases). This CDR3 contains 15 residues. Trimming cost V 3 bases and J 0 bases, with 10 bases left between them. Germline CDR1 is LNHNV and CDR2 is YYDKDF (reference sequence). In nucleotides, the CDR3 is TGTGCCACCAGCAGCTCCGGACTAAGCACAGATACGCAGTATTTT. Residues: CATSSSGLSTDTQYF.

This clonotype was found once. This chain uses TRBV10-1 with TRBJ2-1; possibly TRBD2 for D (6 bases). With 2 bases removed from V and 0 bases from J, the gap between germline ends came to 14 bases. The germline V gene encodes CDR1 WNHNN and CDR2 SYGVQD (reference sequence). The CDR3 is 17 amino acids. The CDR3 region has the DNA TGCGCCAGCAGTGAGCTGGAGGGGCTTAGCTCCTACAATGAGCAGTTCTTC. Protein: CASSELEGLSSYNEQFF.

The chain couples TRBV12-3 or TRBV12-4 to TRBJ1-5, with TRBD1 matching over 8 bases. V lost 5 bases and J lost 1; bases outside the gene matches: 7. The CDR3 is 16 residues long. The CDR3 bases are TGTGCCAGCAGTGACAGGGGAAGGAGCAGCAATCAGCCCCAGCATTTT. Translation: CASSDRGRSSNQPQHF.

This clonotype was counted once. The gene calls are TRBV20-1 and TRBJ2-1; TRBD2 matches at 12 bases. Per germline, CDR1 DFQATT and CDR2 SNEGSKA (reference sequence). The CDR3 runs 15 residues. V was pared by 5 bases and J by 7 bases, with 9 bases of the junction left unmatched. CDR3 DNA sequence: TGCAGTGCTCGAAGACTAGCGGGAGATACAAATGAGCAGTTCTTC. Translated, it gives CSARRLAGDTNEQFF.

The rearrangement joins TRBV28 to TRBJ2-1; D is unresolved. Trimming stripped 4 bases from V and 4 bases from J, with 8 bases between. This CDR3 is built from 13 residues. Germline lookup yields CDR1 MDHEN and CDR2 SYDVKM. The CDR3 here is CASSWPTYNEQFF. The CDR3, as DNA: TGTGCCAGCAGTTGGCCCACTTACAATGAGCAGTTCTTC.

The V and J genes are TRBV2 and TRBJ2-5; perhaps TRBD1 as D (6 bases). This CDR3 has 16 residues. The V end was cut by 6 bases, the J end by 2 bases, with 19 bases between. Germline CDR1 is SNHLY and CDR2 is FYNNEI. In DNA form, the CDR3 reads TGTGCCAGCAGGTACCCGTTGACAGGCGATCAAGAGACCCAGTACTTC. The encoded protein is CASRYPLTGDQETQYF.

The V gene is TRBV29-1, the J gene TRBJ2-2; D gene unclear. CDR1 and CDR2 (germline): SQVTM, ANQGSEA. The CDR3 consists of 13 residues. V was shortened by 7 bases and J by 0 bases, with 9 bases between the two germline ends. The CDR3 nucleotides read TGCAGCGCCAGACATACGAACACCGGGGAGCTGTTTTTT. Residues: CSARHTNTGELFF.